This is a list of T cell receptor beta chains from one sample in a study of T cell responses to AZD1222 COVID-19 vaccine. Assay: immunoSEQ multiplex PCR; the TCRdb copy retains only in-frame clones and omits some. The table shows some 100,000 clones, with about 86% occurring only once. Sequenced here: peripheral blood, sampled 28 days after the second AZD1222 dose. These receptors all come from an adult who received the AZD1222 COVID-19 vaccine. CDR3s include the opening cysteine and the closing phenylalanine or tryptophan. Each record gives: clone size, D gene, J gene, V gene, CDR3 DNA, CDR3 protein. D genes are given only for firm matches. Size tells how often a clone was seen (once, few, many) or the class of an expanded clone, and some rows leave it out.

NA,NA,TRBJ1-3,TRBV7-6,TGTGCCAGCAGCCTATACAAAGGGGACACCATATATTTT,CASSLYKGDTIYF
NA,NA,TRBJ2-3,TRBV4-1,TGCGCCAGCAGCCAAGACCCCGGACTATTGACGCAGTATTTT,CASSQDPGLLTQYF
few,NA,TRBJ1-2,TRBV9,TGTGCCAGCAGCGTAGCCGCCAGGGTAAGAGACTATGGCTACACCTTC,CASSVAARVRDYGYTF
few,TRBD1,TRBJ1-1,TRBV18,TGTGCCAGCTCATCAGGACAGGACACTGAAGCTTTCTTT,CASSSGQDTEAFF
NA,NA,TRBJ1-1,TRBV5-8,TGTGCCAGCAGCAACCGGGATCAAAACACTGAAGCTTTCTTT,CASSNRDQNTEAFF
NA,NA,TRBJ1-2,TRBV5-1,TGCGCCAGCAGCTTGGAGGGGCGAGGTGGCTACACCTTC,CASSLEGRGGYTF
NA,NA,TRBJ2-3,TRBV28,TGTGCCAGCAGCAAGTTGAGTACGCAGTATTTT,CASSKLSTQYF
NA,NA,TRBJ1-5,TRBV3-1/TRBV3-2,TGTGCCAGCAGCCAAGCGTCCAGCAATCAGCCCCAGCATTTT,CASSQASSNQPQHF
NA,NA,TRBJ2-7,TRBV3-1/TRBV3-2,TGTGCCAGCAGCCAAAGAGTGGATTCGATAAGGGGGGAGCAGTACTTC,CASSQRVDSIRGEQYF
NA,NA,TRBJ1-1,TRBV18,TGTGCCAGCTCACCACTATCGACGGCATGGAACACTGAAGCTTTCTTT,CASSPLSTAWNTEAFF
NA,TRBD2,TRBJ2-1,TRBV19,TGTGCCAGTAGTTCCCTAGCGGGGGCATACAATGAGCAGTTCTTC,CASSSLAGAYNEQFF
NA,TRBD1,TRBJ1-1,TRBV9,TGTGCCAGCAGCGCCCGACAGGGAGGCGGTGAAGCTTTCTTT,CASSARQGGGEAFF
NA,NA,TRBJ1-3,TRBV27,TGTGCCAGCAGTTTATCTTGGTCGGCATCAGCAGGACTATTGGGGAACACCATATATTTT,CASSLSWSASAGLLGNTIYF
NA,NA,TRBJ1-2,TRBV7-2,TGTGCCAGCAGGCTTAGTTCGCAGGGATCTGGCTACACCTTC,CASRLSSQGSGYTF
NA,NA,TRBJ1-4,TRBV3-1/TRBV3-2,TGTGCCAGCAGCCAAGTGCCAGGGATGGATGAAAAACTGTTTTTT,CASSQVPGMDEKLFF
NA,TRBD2,TRBJ2-1,TRBV6-2/TRBV6-3,TGTGCCAGCAGTTTCCCAGGACTAGCCGGCAATGAGCAGTTCTTC,CASSFPGLAGNEQFF
NA,NA,TRBJ2-2,TRBV27,TGTGCCAGCCGACGTGGGGTGCGCGTCACCGGGGAGCTGTTTTTT,CASRRGVRVTGELFF
NA,NA,TRBJ2-7,TRBV28,TGTGCCAGCAGTTTAGATGACGAGCAGTACTTC,CASSLDDEQYF
NA,NA,TRBJ1-2,TRBV15,TGTGCCACCAGCAGAGACAGGGATGGTGGCTACACCTTC,CATSRDRDGGYTF
NA,TRBD1,TRBJ1-5,TRBV28,TGTGCCAGCAGCCTGCCCCATCGGGACAGGGGGTTCAATCAGCCCCAGCATTTT,CASSLPHRDRGFNQPQHF
NA,NA,TRBJ1-2,TRBV6-5,TGTGCCAGCAGCCCACGGATAGGGGACGGCTCCTACACCTTC,CASSPRIGDGSYTF
NA,NA,TRBJ1-4,TRBV6-2/TRBV6-3,TGTGCCAGCAGTTCCCCCTTCTCGAATGAAAAACTGTTTTTT,CASSSPFSNEKLFF
NA,NA,TRBJ1-6,TRBV28,TGTGCCAGCAGGGGGGGCGTGAGTAATTCACCCCTCCACTTT,CASRGGVSNSPLHF
NA,NA,TRBJ1-1,TRBV28,TGTGCCAGCACAATAGGGGAATTTCGGTCCGGAGCTTTCTTT,CASTIGEFRSGAFF
NA,NA,TRBJ1-1,TRBV3-1/TRBV3-2,TGTGCCAGCAGCCAAGGTGGGCCAGGAGTGAACACTGAAGCTTTCTTT,CASSQGGPGVNTEAFF
NA,TRBD1,TRBJ1-6,TRBV30,TGTGCCTCCGCCGGGACAGGACGTTCACCCCTCCACTTT,CASAGTGRSPLHF
NA,TRBD1,TRBJ2-7,TRBV24-1,TGTGCCACCAGTGCCCAGACAGGGGGGTTCAACGAGCAGTACTTC,CATSAQTGGFNEQYF
NA,TRBD1,TRBJ1-2,TRBV6-1,TGTGCCAGCAGTGAAGCTCCCGGACAGGGGTATGGCTACACCTTC,CASSEAPGQGYGYTF
NA,NA,TRBJ2-5,TRBV20-1,TGCAGTGCCCGAGGACGAGAGACCCAGTACTTC,CSARGRETQYF
NA,NA,TRBJ1-5,TRBV19,TGTGCCAGCAGCCCACCGAATGGCAATCAGCCCCAGCATTTT,CASSPPNGNQPQHF
few,NA,TRBJ2-2,TRBV4-1,TGCGCCAGCAGCCAAGCTACGACGGAGGCCGGGGAGCTGTTTTTT,CASSQATTEAGELFF
NA,NA,TRBJ1-2,TRBV6-2/TRBV6-3,TGTGCCAGCAGCGACGGCAGGAACTATGGCTACACCTTC,CASSDGRNYGYTF
NA,TRBD2,TRBJ2-1,TRBV4-2,TGTGCCAGCAGCCAAGAGGCTAGCGGTTCCTACAATGAGCAGTTCTTC,CASSQEASGSYNEQFF
NA,NA,TRBJ2-2,TRBV5-4,TGTGCCAGCAGCTTTAGGGCCGGGGAGCTGTTTTTT,CASSFRAGELFF
few,TRBD1,TRBJ2-7,TRBV7-9,TGTGCCAGCAGCGACCGGACAGGCTACGAGCAGTACTTC,CASSDRTGYEQYF
NA,NA,TRBJ2-2,TRBV12-3/TRBV12-4,TGTGCCAGCAGTTTTAGTGGGGGCGGGGAGCTGTTTTTT,CASSFSGGGELFF
NA,NA,TRBJ1-4,TRBV20-1,TGCAGTGCTAGTGGATTAGGGGCAACTAATGAAAAACTGTTTTTT,CSASGLGATNEKLFF
NA,TRBD2,TRBJ2-1,TRBV5-1,TGCGCCAGCAGCTTGACGGGAGGGCTTCTTGAGCAGTTCTTC,CASSLTGGLLEQFF
few,TRBD1,TRBJ1-6,TRBV19,TGTGCCAGTAGTAGGTGGGACAGGGGTAATTCACCCCTCCACTTT,CASSRWDRGNSPLHF
NA,NA,TRBJ1-2,TRBV2,TGTGCCAGCAGTGAGGCAGCTAACTATGGCTACACCTTC,CASSEAANYGYTF
NA,TRBD2,TRBJ2-7,TRBV4-1,TGCGCCAGCAGCCAAGGGGCTAGCGGGACTTACGAGCAGTACTTC,CASSQGASGTYEQYF
NA,NA,TRBJ1-1,TRBV3-1/TRBV3-2,TGTGCCAGCAGCCAAAGAGGGTCGAACACTGAAGCTTTCTTT,CASSQRGSNTEAFF
NA,NA,TRBJ2-3,TRBV6-5,TGTGCCAGCAGTTATGTCCGGAGGCCTTTAGTGCAGTATTTT,CASSYVRRPLVQYF
NA,TRBD1,TRBJ2-1,TRBV7-3,TGTGCCAGCAGCCCAGGGGGCACGACCCGGGAGCAGTTCTTC,CASSPGGTTREQFF
once,NA,TRBJ2-5,TRBV7-3,TGTGCCAGCAGCCCCCGAACAGATGAGACCCAGTACTTC,CASSPRTDETQYF
few,NA,TRBJ1-1,TRBV29-1,TGCAGCTCTGAAGAGGTTGTGAACACTGAAGCTTTCTTT,CSSEEVVNTEAFF
once,TRBD1,TRBJ1-5,TRBV9,TGTGCCAGCAGCGTGGAGGGACAGGACAATCAGCCCCAGCATTTT,CASSVEGQDNQPQHF
NA,NA,TRBJ2-1,TRBV9,TGTGCCAGCAGCCCCACCACGGGATTTGAGCAGTTCTTC,CASSPTTGFEQFF
NA,TRBD2,TRBJ2-7,TRBV6-1,TGTGCCAGCAGTGACCCTAGCGGGAGCGTCTACGAGCAGTACTTC,CASSDPSGSVYEQYF
NA,TRBD1,TRBJ1-1,TRBV5-1,TGCGCCAGCAGCCTCACACAGGGGATGAACACTGAAGCTTTCTTT,CASSLTQGMNTEAFF
NA,NA,TRBJ2-3,TRBV11-3,TGTGCCAGCAGCCTTTTCGGACACGATCAGTGGGGCACAGATACGCAGTATTTT,CASSLFGHDQWGTDTQYF
NA,NA,TRBJ1-5,TRBV19,TGTGCCAGTAGTATACGAGATGCAGGGGCCAGCAATCAGCCCCAGCATTTT,CASSIRDAGASNQPQHF
NA,NA,TRBJ1-1,TRBV19,TGTGCCAGTAGCACCCCCGGACAGAAGTTGAACACTGAAGCTTTCTTT,CASSTPGQKLNTEAFF
few,NA,TRBJ2-7,TRBV28,TGTGCCAGCAGTTTCTTCTCGGTCAGATTCTACGAGCAGTACTTC,CASSFFSVRFYEQYF
many,TRBD2,TRBJ2-7,TRBV9,TGTGCCAGCAGCGTAGCAGCGGGAGGGTACGAGCAGTACTTC,CASSVAAGGYEQYF
NA,TRBD2,TRBJ2-7,TRBV7-8,TGTGCCAGCAAGGTAGCGGGAAGCTCCTACGAGCAGTACTTC,CASKVAGSSYEQYF
once,NA,TRBJ2-3,TRBV6-5,TGTGCCAGCAGACGAACTACTAGCCAAGATACGCAGTATTTT,CASRRTTSQDTQYF
NA,NA,TRBJ1-1,TRBV28,TGTGCCAGCAGTTCCATGAGTAAGATCCCTGAAGCTTTCTTT,CASSSMSKIPEAFF
NA,NA,TRBJ1-1,TRBV3-1/TRBV3-2,TGTGCCAGCAGCCCCCCTGGGGCTGAAGCTTTCTTT,CASSPPGAEAFF
NA,NA,TRBJ2-2,TRBV10-3,TGTGCCATCAAGGACAATCTGGACGGGGAGCTGTTTTTT,CAIKDNLDGELFF